This is a list of T cell receptor beta chains from one sample in a study of T cell changes during pregnancy in multiple sclerosis. TCRdb's table, derived via immunoSEQ multiplex PCR, lists solely in-frame clones and lacks some. The sample lists 70,000 or so clones, 75% to 95% occurring once. This sample comprised peripheral blood, obtained in the third trimester of pregnancy. These receptors were taken from a female donor in good health, enrolled as a control in a pregnancy study. Each CDR3 is given without its conserved first and last residue.

V	J	CDR3
TRBV5-5	TRBJ1-2	ASALGGQGARGYT
TRBV19	TRBJ2-7	ASSMTSGRFEQY
TRBV7-2	TRBJ1-6	ASSLRTGNNSPLH
TRBV7-2	TRBJ1-1	ATKQGANTEAF
TRBV15	TRBJ1-2	ATTRDRAANYGYT
TRBV7-9	TRBJ1-2	ASSPTGLGAGANYGYT
TRBV5-1	TRBJ2-5	ASSWTGQETQY
TRBV28	TRBJ2-2	ASSLIRDRENTGELF
TRBV6-5	TRBJ2-1	ASSLPGTHEQF
TRBV14	TRBJ2-3	ASSQERGNTQY
TRBV5-1	TRBJ2-1	ASSLGGNEQF
TRBV28	TRBJ2-1	ASSGAYNEQF
TRBV5-6	TRBJ2-3	ASSSSGTASTDTQY
TRBV5-1	TRBJ1-1	ASSFTGPNTEAF
TRBV30	TRBJ2-3	ALTSGISTDTQY
TRBV19	TRBJ2-1	ASSMGTGGFDEQF
TRBV4-2	TRBJ1-2	ASSQGATGDDYGYT
TRBV10-3	TRBJ2-3	AISESGTRDTQY
TRBV7-6	TRBJ2-1	ASSFLSGDLKNNEQF
TRBV9	TRBJ2-7	ASSVDGREQY
TRBV6-6	TRBJ1-1	ASSYTDRGGQAF
TRBV6-1	TRBJ2-7	ASSEAGRGYEQY
TRBV7-2	TRBJ2-3	ASSLGPIAGGTDTQY
TRBV7-2	TRBJ1-1	ASSSWGSTNTEAF
TRBV7-5	TRBJ1-1	ASGGEAF